The next 26 T cell receptor beta chains were all read from a single sample in a study of blood T cell repertoires in COVID-19. The repertoire was sequenced with immunoSEQ multiplex PCR; TCRdb's copy has only in-frame clones and lacks some. The table lists more than 20,000 clones, about 73% of them singletons. The sequencing sample was made of peripheral blood. These receptors came from a human donor in a cohort sampled during active or convalescent COVID-19.

The chain joins TRBV2 to TRBJ1-6; a possible D gene is TRBD1 (6 bases). V was trimmed by 10 bases and J by 7 bases, leaving 14 bases between them. The length of the CDR3 is 13 residues. Per germline, CDR1 SNHLY and CDR2 FYNNEI. In DNA, the CDR3 is TGTGCCACATTGGACAGCCGGAATTCACCCCTCCACTTT. Protein: CATLDSRNSPLHF.

This sequence joins TRBV6-6 and TRBJ2-7; possibly TRBD2 for D (5 bases). Trimming shortened V by 5 bases and J by 4 bases, and 15 bases separated the two germline ends. CDR1 and CDR2 from the germline V gene are MNHNY and SVGAGI (reference sequence). The CDR3 spans 14 residues. The CDR3 region has the DNA TGTGCCAGCAGTCTTAACTCGGGATTTTACGAGCAGTACGTC. Translating it yields CASSLNSGFYEQYV.

This clone was seen only a few times. J is TRBJ2-7 and V is TRBV11-2; TRBD1 matches 7 bases. Germline values: CDR1 SGHAT, CDR2 FQNNGV. J gave up 3 bases and V 0 bases, and 2 bases lay outside the gene matches. The CDR3 spans 14 residues. The chain's CDR3 is CASSLETGFYEQYF. In DNA form, the CDR3 reads TGTGCCAGCAGCTTAGAGACAGGGTTCTACGAGCAGTACTTC.

The V gene is TRBV18, the J gene TRBJ1-6; a possible D gene is TRBD1 (6 bases). The V gene lost 3 bases and the J gene lost 7 bases, with 10 bases spanning the gap. Germline V gene lookup returns CDR1 KGHSH and CDR2 LQKENI. The CDR3 consists of 14 residues. CDR3 loop: CASSPRGDNSPLHF. CDR3 sequence (DNA): TGTGCCAGCTCACCCAGGGGTGACAATTCACCCCTCCACTTT.

This chain connects TRBV7-9 to TRBJ1-2, with TRBD1 matching over 7 bases. The germline CDR1 and CDR2 sequences are SEHNR and FQNEAQ (reference sequence). V lost 6 bases, J lost 8 bases, and 12 bases stayed unmatched. CDR3 length: 14 amino acids. The CDR3 bases are TGTGCCAGCAGACAGGACAGGTCCGGGTCCGGCTACACCTTC. Its translation is CASRQDRSGSGYTF.

This clone came up once. V gene TRBV7-2 combines with J gene TRBJ2-3; 8 bases align to TRBD2. Germline lookup yields CDR1 SGHTA and CDR2 FQGNSA. CDR3 length equals 16 residues. Trimming cost V 6 bases and J 0 bases; bases outside gene matches: 8. CDR3 bases: TGTGCCAGCAGGCTAACGGGAGGGTGGAGCACAGATACGCAGTATTTT. Translation gives CASRLTGGWSTDTQYF.

The V and J genes are TRBV7-9 and TRBJ2-1; the D gene is possibly TRBD2 (5 bases). With 5 bases removed from V and 12 bases from J, the gap between germline ends came to 11 bases. From germline, CDR1 is SEHNR and CDR2 FQNEAQ (reference sequence). The CDR3 has 11 residues. Written as DNA, the CDR3 is TGTGCCAGCAGCCCAACCGGAGGGCAGTTCTTC. Its protein product is CASSPTGGQFF.

J is TRBJ2-7 and V is TRBV6-2 or TRBV6-3; no definite D call. Deletions cut 4 bases from V and 0 bases from J, with 13 bases between. The CDR3 loop spans 15 amino acids. In germline, CDR1 is MNHEY, CDR2 SVGEGT. The CDR3 spells CASSLHETHSYEQYF. As DNA, the CDR3 is TGTGCCAGCAGTTTGCACGAGACTCACTCCTACGAGCAGTACTTC.

The chain recombines TRBV19 with TRBJ2-1, with a weak D call TRBD2 (6 bases). The CDR3 contains 14 residues. Germline-derived CDR1 and CDR2 are LNHDA and SQIVND (reference sequence). V lost 3 bases and J lost 8, with 14 bases in between. CDR3 sequence reads: CASSIGGLGHEQFF. DNA for the CDR3: TGTGCCAGTAGTATTGGGGGACTGGGACATGAGCAGTTCTTC.

This chain connects TRBV2 to TRBJ2-7; no clear D gene. V lost 3 bases and J lost 3, with 9 bases in between. Germline CDR1 SNHLY, CDR2 FYNNEI. The CDR3 runs to 13 residues. The CDR3 sequence: CASSESRFYEQYF. CDR3 bases: TGTGCCAGCAGTGAGTCCAGGTTCTACGAGCAGTACTTC.

The V gene is TRBV27, the J gene TRBJ2-3; no definite D call. CDR1 is MNHEY and CDR2 is SMNVEV in the germline V gene (reference sequence). V was pared by 0 bases and J by 0 bases, with 4 bases between. The CDR3 is 14 residues long. CDR3 sequence reads: CASSLSVSTDTQYF. As DNA, the CDR3 is TGTGCCAGCAGTTTATCCGTGAGCACAGATACGCAGTATTTT.

This clone qualifies as medium-sized (0.01 to 0.1%). The chain employs TRBV6-4 and TRBJ2-2; weak D call: TRBD2 (5 bases). The CDR3 contains 14 residues. V lost 3 bases and J lost 7, with 12 bases in between. Germline CDR1 MRHNA, CDR2 SNTAGT. The DNA of the CDR3 is TGTGCCAGCAGTGATTCCGTGGCGGGCGGGGAGCTGTTTTTT. It specifies CASSDSVAGGELFF.

The V call is TRBV28, the J call TRBJ1-2, with TRBD1 as a possible D gene (6 bases). Germline V gives CDR1 MDHEN, CDR2 SYDVKM. The ends were cut back, 2 bases at V and 7 bases at J, with 14 bases in the middle. The CDR3 contains 14 residues. CDR3 coding DNA: TGTGCCAGCAGTTTACCGGCAGGGGTCAGTGGCTACACCTTC. It yields the protein CASSLPAGVSGYTF.

The chain carries TRBV3-1 (or the pseudogene TRBV3-2) and TRBJ2-1; 7 bases are shared with TRBD2. Unmatched junction bases numbered 19, after V lost 4 bases and J lost 7 bases. This CDR3 has 18 amino acids. Per the germline V gene, CDR1 is LGHDT and CDR2 is YNNKEL (reference sequence). In DNA form, the CDR3 reads TGTGCCAGCAGCCGAACGCATTTAGCGGGTTATCCTAGGAATGAGCAGTTCTTC. Amino acids: CASSRTHLAGYPRNEQFF.

The rearrangement joins TRBV9 to TRBJ2-7; the D is unclear. This CDR3 contains 14 residues. Trimming removed 0 bases from V and 7 bases from J, with 14 bases in between. CDR1 is SGDLS, CDR2 YYNGEE, per germline. The CDR3 nucleotides are TGTGCCAGCAGCGTAGATGCAGAGACCAGGGAGCAGTACTTC. As protein: CASSVDAETREQYF.

This clone occurred once. The chain couples TRBV2 to TRBJ1-2; TRBD1 matches 7 bases. V lost 7 bases, J lost 4 bases, and 18 bases stayed unmatched. The CDR3 consists of 17 residues. The germline CDR1 and CDR2 sequences are SNHLY and FYNNEI. The chain's CDR3 is CASISRLIGTAFYGYTF. In DNA, the CDR3 is TGTGCCAGCATCTCCCGCCTCATTGGGACAGCTTTCTATGGCTACACCTTC. Full variable domain (outside the CDR3, taken from reference TRBV2 and TRBJ1-2): EPEVTQTPSHQVTQMGQEVILRCVPISNHLYFYWYRQILGQKVEFLVSFYNNEISEKSEIFDDQFSVERPDGSNFTLKIRSTKLEDSAMYFCASISRLIGTAFYGYTFGSGTRLTVV.

The chain carries TRBV6-2 or TRBV6-3 and TRBJ2-2, with 7 bases identical to TRBD1. The CDR3 extends over 17 amino acids. Germline V gene sequence: CDR1 MNHEY, CDR2 SVGEGT. With 5 bases clipped from V and 0 bases from J, the junction kept 9 bases outside the gene matches. The CDR3 nucleotides are TGTGCCAGCAGTCCGAACAGGGGAAGCGCGAACACCGGGGAGCTGTTTTTT. Translated: CASSPNRGSANTGELFF.

This CDR3 reads CASSASGTETQYF. The CDR3 DNA sequence: TGTGCCAGCAGCGCTAGCGGGACGGAGACCCAGTACTTC. The V call is TRBV9, the J call TRBJ2-5; TRBD2 matches at 9 bases. The V gene end was trimmed by 3 bases and the J gene end by 5 bases; junction bases not matched to a gene: 2. Per germline, CDR1 SGDLS and CDR2 YYNGEE. The CDR3 runs to 13 residues. Combining the CDR3 with reference TRBV9 and TRBJ2-5 gives the whole variable domain DSGVTQTPKHLITATGQRVTLRCSPRSGDLSVYWYQQSLDQGLQFLIQYYNGEERAKGNILERFSAQQFPDLHSELNLSSLELGDSALYFCASSASGTETQYFGPGTRLLVL.

This clone was seen only once. This chain's CDR3 is CASSTATGYTF. DNA for the CDR3: TGTGCCAGCAGTACAGCCACCGGCTACACCTTC. The chain is built from TRBV6-5 and TRBJ1-2, with D uncertain. Germline CDR1 is MNHEY and CDR2 is SVGAGI. The CDR3 runs to 11 residues. Trimming removed 5 bases from V and 8 bases from J, with 9 bases in between.

The chain employs TRBV2 and TRBJ2-3, with D maybe TRBD1 (5 bases). V shed 6 bases and J shed 5 bases, with 6 bases lying between them. CDR3 size: 11 residues. Germline-derived CDR1 and CDR2 are SNHLY and FYNNEI. CDR3 region: CASRGQDTQYF. The DNA for the CDR3 is TGTGCCAGCAGGGGGCAAGATACGCAGTATTTT. Using reference TRBV2 and TRBJ2-3 for the parts outside the CDR3, the full variable domain is EPEVTQTPSHQVTQMGQEVILRCVPISNHLYFYWYRQILGQKVEFLVSFYNNEISEKSEIFDDQFSVERPDGSNFTLKIRSTKLEDSAMYFCASRGQDTQYFGPGTRLTVL.

The rearrangement uses TRBV27 and TRBJ1-6, with a possible D match to TRBD1 (5 bases). Germline CDR1 and CDR2: MNHEY and SMNVEV (reference sequence). The CDR3 consists of 15 residues. Between the trimmed V and J ends, which lost 6 bases and 5 bases, there was a span of 14 bases. This CDR3 reads CASRFTQVNNSPLHF. The CDR3 bases are TGTGCCAGCAGATTCACACAGGTGAATAATTCACCCCTCCACTTT.

V usage is TRBV28 and J usage is TRBJ2-7; D is perhaps TRBD2 (5 bases). The ends were cut back, 10 bases at V and 7 bases at J, with 20 bases in the middle. The length of the CDR3 is 13 residues. The germline V gene encodes CDR1 MDHEN and CDR2 SYDVKM. CDR3 DNA: TGTGCCACCATACTTCCTTCCCGGGGAGAGCAGTACTTC. Its translation: CATILPSRGEQYF.

The V gene is TRBV30, the J gene TRBJ2-1; possible D gene TRBD2, 6 bases. Per the germline V gene, CDR1 is GTSNPN and CDR2 is SVGIG (reference sequence). The CDR3 extends over 14 amino acids. Trimming stripped 3 bases from V and 5 bases from J, with 14 bases between. The CDR3 loop is CAWRGRGRHNEQFF. The CDR3 DNA sequence: TGTGCCTGGAGGGGGCGGGGCCGACACAATGAGCAGTTCTTC.

The chain couples TRBV9 to TRBJ1-1, with D unresolved. Germline loops: CDR1 SGDLS, CDR2 YYNGEE. The CDR3 covers 13 residues. The germline V and J ends were trimmed by 2 bases and 7 bases, with 12 bases remaining between them. CDR3 sequence (DNA): TGTGCCAGCAGCGTCCCTCCGCGGAATGAAGCTTTCTTT. Translated: CASSVPPRNEAFF.

This clone was counted between two and nine times. The chain has TRBV28 and TRBJ1-2, with TRBD1 identical over 10 bases. Germline trimming cut 1 base from V and 7 bases from J; bases unmatched to any gene: 12. CDR3 size: 17 residues. Germline loops: CDR1 MDHEN, CDR2 SYDVKM. CDR3 in DNA: TGTGCCAGCAGTTTATCCGGGACAGGGGCCCGAGAACGTGGCTACACCTTC. Translated: CASSLSGTGARERGYTF.

This chain connects TRBV27 to TRBJ2-3; D might be TRBD2 (6 bases). V lost 7 bases to trimming and J lost 1 base, with 24 bases between them. This CDR3 has 18 amino acids. Germline CDR1 MNHEY, CDR2 SMNVEV (reference sequence). The CDR3 DNA sequence: TGTGCCAGCAAGGGACTCCCATCCACGGTTTTGGGCACAGATACGCAGTATTTT. As protein: CASKGLPSTVLGTDTQYF.